This entry lists 23 T cell receptor beta chains sequenced from one sample in a study of cytomegalovirus exposure and HLA in healthy donors. A multiplex PCR was run with 60 Vbeta primers and 13 Jbeta primers. Profiled with immunoSEQ multiplex PCR; TCRdb holds only in-frame clones, not every one. The table shows about 150,000 clones, with roughly 75% occurring only once. Sequenced input: PBMCs. Receptor source: a man between 18 and 29 years old in good health and CMV-seronegative.

Only a few counts were recorded for this clone. The rearrangement joins TRBV5-1 to TRBJ2-1, with 7 bases identical to TRBD2. Trimming cost V 3 bases and J 5 bases; bases outside gene matches: 11. The germline V gene encodes CDR1 SGHRS and CDR2 YFSETQ. CDR3 length: 16 residues. DNA for the CDR3: TGCGCCAGCAGCTCCTCCCCTAGCGGCGGGGACAATGAGCAGTTCTTC. Protein: CASSSSPSGGDNEQFF.

A single count supports this clone. The genes are TRBV6-4 and TRBJ2-3; D is possibly TRBD2 (6 bases). The CDR3 covers 15 residues. V was trimmed by 0 bases and J by 2 bases, leaving 9 bases between them. CDR1 MRHNA and CDR2 SNTAGT come from the germline V gene. The CDR3 DNA is TGTGCCAGCAGTGACTCGGTAGCGGACACAGATACGCAGTATTTT. Its protein is CASSDSVADTDTQYF.

This clone was found once. The V call is TRBV5-1, the J call TRBJ1-4; D is ambiguous. The CDR3 runs 14 residues. Germline assignment: CDR1 SGHRS and CDR2 YFSETQ. V dropped 5 bases and J dropped 0 bases, with 8 bases sitting between them. CDR3: CASSSYSTNEKLFF. The CDR3 DNA sequence: TGCGCCAGCAGTTCGTACTCAACTAATGAAAAACTGTTTTTT.

The chain carries TRBV27 and TRBJ1-5, with D maybe TRBD1 (5 bases). The V and J ends lost 5 bases and 3 bases respectively, with 11 bases between them. Germline loops: CDR1 MNHEY, CDR2 SMNVEV (reference sequence). The CDR3 covers 14 residues. The CDR3 reads CASSPRDFNQPQHF. CDR3 DNA: TGTGCCAGCAGTCCACGGGACTTCAATCAGCCCCAGCATTTT.

V is TRBV6-5 and J is TRBJ1-1; D is perhaps TRBD1 (6 bases). In germline, CDR1 is MNHEY, CDR2 SVGAGI. V was pared by 6 bases and J by 1 base, with 15 bases between. The CDR3 covers 15 residues. CDR3 protein: CASSLLGTSNTEAFF. DNA for the CDR3: TGTGCCAGCAGCCTTCTTGGGACATCGAACACTGAAGCTTTCTTT.

This clone was observed once. The chain recombines TRBV10-3 with TRBJ1-1, with D possibly matching TRBD1 (5 bases). The V gene lost 4 bases and the J gene lost 1 base, with 7 bases spanning the gap. The germline CDR1 and CDR2 sequences are ENHRY and SYGVKD. The CDR3 is 13 amino acids. In nucleotides, the CDR3 is TGTGCCATCAGTGTTGGACAGAACACTGAAGCTTTCTTT. Protein sequence: CAISVGQNTEAFF.

The V call is TRBV5-6, the J call TRBJ2-7; weak D call: TRBD1 (5 bases). This CDR3 spans 15 amino acids. Germline CDR1 reads SGHDT; CDR2 reads YYEEEE. Trimming took 0 bases from V and 1 from J, leaving 11 bases between them. The CDR3 spells CASSLGGGTSYEQYF. The CDR3, as DNA: TGTGCCAGCAGCTTGGGGGGCGGAACTTCCTACGAGCAGTACTTC.

The chain links TRBV25-1 to TRBJ2-5, with TRBD1 matching 9 bases. V shed 6 bases and J 5 bases; nucleotides not matched to a gene: 13. Germline V gene data show CDR1 as MGHDK and CDR2 as SYGVNS. CDR3 size: 16 residues. The CDR3 sequence is CASSALPGTGNETQYF. DNA for the CDR3: TGTGCCAGCAGCGCGCTCCCCGGGACAGGGAATGAGACCCAGTACTTC.

V usage is TRBV28 and J usage is TRBJ2-6; perhaps TRBD2 as D (5 bases). The CDR3 is 16 amino acids. CDR1 is MDHEN and CDR2 is SYDVKM in the germline V gene. The V and J ends lost 2 bases and 0 bases respectively, with 8 bases between them. The CDR3 loop reads CASSLPGNSGANVLTF. The DNA for the CDR3 is TGTGCCAGCAGTTTACCGGGAAACTCTGGGGCCAACGTCCTGACTTTC.

This clone was detected only once. The chain combines TRBV9 with TRBJ1-2, with 9 nucleotides matching TRBD1. J was trimmed by 6 bases and V by 2 bases; bases with no gene match: 2. Germline V gene sequence: CDR1 SGDLS, CDR2 YYNGEE. The CDR3 totals 13 residues. CDR3 DNA sequence: TGTGCCAGCAGCGTGGGACAGGGAGATGGCTACACCTTC. Encoded protein: CASSVGQGDGYTF. Full variable domain (remainder filled in from reference TRBV9 and TRBJ1-2): DSGVTQTPKHLITATGQRVTLRCSPRSGDLSVYWYQQSLDQGLQFLIQYYNGEERAKGNILERFSAQQFPDLHSELNLSSLELGDSALYFCASSVGQGDGYTFGSGTRLTVV.

The CDR3 bases are TGTGCCAGCGGCCCCCCAGGGGTGGAAGCTTTCTTT. Its protein product is CASGPPGVEAFF. The V and J genes are TRBV25-1 and TRBJ1-1; D may be TRBD1 (6 bases). The CDR3 runs to 12 residues. Germline assignment: CDR1 MGHDK and CDR2 SYGVNS. Trimming removed 8 bases from V and 8 bases from J, with 15 bases in between.

V gene TRBV6-6 combines with J gene TRBJ1-5; possible D gene TRBD1, 5 bases. Trimming removed 5 bases at V and 4 bases at J, with 9 bases between. Germline loops: CDR1 MNHNY, CDR2 SVGAGI (reference sequence). This CDR3 has 13 residues. The CDR3: CASSSGGNQPQHF. The CDR3 nucleotides read TGTGCCAGCAGTAGTGGGGGGAATCAGCCCCAGCATTTT.

The chain is built from TRBV19 and TRBJ2-1; weak D call: TRBD2 (7 bases). V shed 6 bases and J shed 6 bases, with 21 bases lying between them. The CDR3 covers 16 residues. The germline V gene has CDR1 LNHDA and CDR2 SQIVND (reference sequence). CDR3 DNA sequence: TGTGCCAGTAGCCACCTTGGGAGGGGGAGGTTCAATGAGCAGTTCTTC. Translation: CASSHLGRGRFNEQFF.

The rearrangement links TRBV7-9 to TRBJ2-7; 8 nucleotides match TRBD2. The CDR3 totals 14 residues. Germline loops: CDR1 SEHNR, CDR2 FQNEAQ (reference sequence). After removal of 1 base from V and 7 bases from J, the junction contained 6 bases not matched to a gene. The CDR3 sequence is CASSLGAGAGEQYF. The CDR3 DNA sequence: TGTGCCAGCAGCTTAGGAGCGGGAGCGGGTGAGCAGTACTTC.

This clone appeared once. This rearrangement joins TRBV4-3 to TRBJ2-7, with D hard to call. This CDR3 spans 13 amino acids. CDR1 is LGHNA and CDR2 is YSLEER in the germline V gene. Trimming stripped 0 bases from V and 4 bases from J, with 7 bases between. CDR3 nucleotide sequence: TGCGCCAGCAGCCAAGAACTCGGTTACGAGCAGTACTTC. Protein product: CASSQELGYEQYF.

The chain has TRBV10-3 and TRBJ2-7, with TRBD1 as a possible D gene (5 bases). The germline V gene has CDR1 ENHRY and CDR2 SYGVKD. V was shortened by 0 bases and J by 2 bases, with 8 bases between the two germline ends. This CDR3 is built from 14 residues. The CDR3 here is CAISESVQAYEQYF. The CDR3, as DNA: TGTGCCATCAGTGAGTCCGTACAGGCCTACGAGCAGTACTTC.

The chain couples TRBV9 to TRBJ2-1; 9 nucleotides line up with TRBD2. Germline assignment: CDR1 SGDLS and CDR2 YYNGEE. There are 13 residues in the CDR3. The V segment lost 7 bases and the J segment 8 bases; nucleotides outside the gene matches: 7. DNA for the CDR3: TGTGCCAGCCGGGCTAGCGGGGTCGATGAGCAGTTCTTC. Protein sequence: CASRASGVDEQFF. Full variable domain (rest looked up from reference TRBV9 and TRBJ2-1): DSGVTQTPKHLITATGQRVTLRCSPRSGDLSVYWYQQSLDQGLQFLIQYYNGEERAKGNILERFSAQQFPDLHSELNLSSLELGDSALYFCASRASGVDEQFFGPGTRLTVL.

This chain uses TRBV5-1 with TRBJ2-7, with D tentatively TRBD1 (6 bases). V was shortened by 1 base and J by 5 bases, with 13 bases between the two germline ends. The germline V gene encodes CDR1 SGHRS and CDR2 YFSETQ. CDR3 length equals 14 residues. CDR3 DNA sequence: TGCGCCAGCAGCTTGAGGGGGAGACCAAACGAGCAGTACTTC. Amino acids: CASSLRGRPNEQYF.

The chain combines TRBV6-1 with TRBJ2-1; 9 bases are shared with TRBD2. Unmatched junction bases numbered 4, after V lost 4 bases and J lost 3 bases. In germline, CDR1 is MNHNS, CDR2 SASEGT. The CDR3 covers 15 residues. The CDR3 reads CASSGRAGGYNEQFF. DNA of the CDR3: TGTGCCAGCAGTGGGCGAGCGGGAGGCTACAATGAGCAGTTCTTC.

The genes are TRBV19 and TRBJ2-1; 10 nucleotides line up with TRBD2. Losses at the gene ends were 7 bases for V and 4 bases for J; bases not matched to a gene: 4. Germline CDR1 and CDR2: LNHDA and SQIVND (reference sequence). This CDR3 contains 14 residues. The CDR3 DNA reads TGTGCCAGTAAGCGGGAGGGCCTATACAATGAGCAGTTCTTC. Its protein is CASKREGLYNEQFF.

V gene TRBV7-2 combines with J gene TRBJ2-7; TRBD2 is a possible D gene (6 bases). Trimming left V 5 bases short and J 3 bases short, with 17 bases between. From germline, CDR1 is SGHTA and CDR2 FQGNSA. This CDR3 contains 15 residues. The CDR3 sequence: CASSLWGEAGYEQYF. The CDR3 nucleotides are TGTGCCAGCAGCCTGTGGGGGGAGGCGGGCTACGAGCAGTACTTC. The variable domain in full, with the rest retrieved from reference TRBV7-2 and TRBJ2-7, is GAGVSQSPSNKVTEKGKDVELRCDPISGHTALYWYRQSLGQGLEFLIYFQGNSAPDKSGLPSDRFSAERTGGSVSTLTIQRTQQEDSAVYLCASSLWGEAGYEQYFGPGTRLTVT.

The V and J genes are TRBV4-1 and TRBJ1-2, with a weak D call TRBD1 (5 bases). Trimming removed 0 bases from V and 6 bases from J, with 14 bases in between. CDR1 and CDR2 from the germline V gene are MGHRA and YSYEKL. The CDR3 loop spans 15 amino acids. The chain's CDR3 is CASSQERLARDGYTF. CDR3 in DNA: TGCGCCAGCAGCCAAGAAAGACTGGCCAGGGATGGCTACACCTTC.

V and J are TRBV6-5 and TRBJ2-5, with D possibly matching TRBD2 (6 bases). This CDR3 contains 15 residues. V was cut by 2 bases and J by 0 bases, with 10 bases left in between. CDR1 is MNHEY and CDR2 is SVGAGI in the germline V gene. The CDR3 is CASSYRDWYQETQYF. In DNA form, the CDR3 reads TGTGCCAGCAGTTACCGGGACTGGTACCAAGAGACCCAGTACTTC.